This TCR beta chain was sequenced during a study of glioma-infiltrating T cells after dendritic cell vaccination. Repertoires were generated with immunoSEQ multiplex PCR, while TCRdb's copy carries only in-frame clones and drops some. This table has roughly 100,000 clones, around 81% appearing once. Patients had residual fresh-frozen tumor tissue and more than two years of survival data. Isocitrate dehydrogenase mutation was absent in all glioblastoma patients. The CDR3 totals 13 residues. Trimming at V came to 4 bases and at J to 1 base, leaving 1 base not matched to a gene. Germline CDR1 MNHNS, CDR2 SASEGT.

The clonotype comes from a human donor with glioblastoma. The V gene is TRBV6-1, the J gene TRBJ2-7; 7 nucleotides align to TRBD2. The sample here was blood, taken before dendritic cell vaccination. In DNA, the CDR3 is TGTGCCAGCAGTGGGGGGGGTTCCTACGAGCAGTACTTC. This gives the protein CASSGGGSYEQYF.